This TCR beta chain originates from a study of shared clonotypes between healthy human individuals. Every immunoSEQ plate was one replicate of a subset's evenly spread DNA. In the original analysis: Because ImmunoSEQ provided only junction sequences with no quality scores, the filtering differed. Profiled with immunoSEQ multiplex PCR; TCRdb holds only in-frame clones, not every one. V, J and clone size derive from that table, while D and trimming were established from the DNA sequence. The sample holds around 1,000,000 clones; roughly 80% are singletons and the top ten take 0.89%. Study-wide results and caveats: Rarefaction indicated that sorted-subset sequencing remained incomplete although depth was large. Naive subsets, compared against memory subsets, generally had larger estimated richness values.

Germline trimming cut 5 bases from V and 3 bases from J; bases unmatched to any gene: 10. The CDR3 length is 15 residues. From germline, CDR1 is SGHTA and CDR2 FQGNSA. A remark on this clone: The antigen remains undetermined.

The sequencing sample was made of memory CD4+ T cells from PBMCs. Subset in this sample: CD45RA-negative fraction. The rearrangement links TRBV7-2 to TRBJ2-7; 7 bases line up with TRBD1. The receptor was isolated from a young man in good health. Some clones in this sample may be carry-over from other donors' samples. The CDR3 reads CASSKRQGGRYEQYF. CDR3 bases: TGTGCCAGCAGCAAGCGACAGGGCGGCCGCTACGAGCAGTACTTC. Based on the CDR3 plus reference TRBV7-2 and TRBJ2-7, the full variable domain is GAGVSQSPSNKVTEKGKDVELRCDPISGHTALYWYRQSLGQGLEFLIYFQGNSAPDKSGLPSDRFSAERTGGSVSTLTIQRTQQEDSAVYLCASSKRQGGRYEQYFGPGTRLTVT.